The next 19 T cell receptor beta chains were all read from a single sample in a study of T cell responses to AZD1222 COVID-19 vaccine (TCRdb year 2021). Read against the paper, the sample's time point label means: baseline before first vaccination. Libraries were made using the immunoSEQ multiplex PCR assay. TCRdb holds this immuneACCESS table with in-frame rearrangements only. Some clones are missing; in checked studies, unresolved V genes explain under half, and the rest has no known cause. Within this sample are under 150,000 clones, with 90% to 95% of them counted one time only. 3.1% of the sample belongs to the ten largest clones. This sample comprised peripheral blood, obtained on day 0 of AZD1222 vaccination. These receptors were obtained from an adult in good health.

This clone showed up just once. This chain uses TRBV28 with TRBJ2-2, with D perhaps matching TRBD2 (6 bases). V dropped 2 bases and J dropped 5 bases, with 6 bases sitting between them. Germline CDR1 MDHEN, CDR2 SYDVKM. The length of the CDR3 is 13 residues. The CDR3 reads CASSLLATGELFF. CDR3 nucleotides: TGTGCCAGCAGTTTACTAGCGACCGGGGAGCTGTTTTTT. Based on the CDR3 plus reference TRBV28 and TRBJ2-2, the full variable domain is DVKVTQSSRYLVKRTGEKVFLECVQDMDHENMFWYRQDPGLGLRLIYFSYDVKMKEKGDIPEGYSVSREKKERFSLILESASTNQTSMYLCASSLLATGELFFGEGSRLTVL.

CDR3 DNA sequence: TGTGCCAGCAGCGTAGGGGGACTTACTAATGGCTACACCTTC. Encoded protein: CASSVGGLTNGYTF. V is TRBV9 and J is TRBJ1-2, with D perhaps TRBD1 (5 bases). Germline V lookup: CDR1 SGDLS, CDR2 YYNGEE. The ends were cut back, 0 bases at V and 6 bases at J, with 12 bases in the middle. The CDR3 length is 14 residues.

Only one count was recorded for this clone. V is TRBV3-1 (or the pseudogene TRBV3-2) and J is TRBJ2-7; D is uncertain. Germline V gene data show CDR1 as LGHDT and CDR2 as YNNKEL (reference sequence). The germline V and J ends were trimmed by 3 bases and 10 bases, with 19 bases remaining between them. There are 14 residues in the CDR3. CDR3 nucleotides: TGTGCCAGCAGCCACCTTAGTAGCAGTGGCCTTCAGTACTTC. Encoded protein: CASSHLSSSGLQYF.

The rearrangement uses TRBV7-2 and TRBJ1-2; weak D call: TRBD1 (5 bases). Looked up from germline, CDR1 is SGHTA and CDR2 is FQGNSA. The CDR3 extends over 13 amino acids. V was cut by 5 bases and J by 7 bases, with 14 bases left in between. CDR3 loop: CASSRGEGGGYTF. Here the CDR3 DNA reads TGTGCCAGCAGCCGAGGGGAGGGCGGTGGCTACACCTTC.

The V gene is TRBV5-1, the J gene TRBJ1-3, with D perhaps TRBD1 (5 bases). The CDR3 covers 16 residues. Germline V gene sequence: CDR1 SGHRS, CDR2 YFSETQ. The V gene lost 6 bases and the J gene lost 1 base, with 17 bases spanning the gap. DNA of the CDR3: TGCGCCAGCAACTCAGGGTCCGGTGCTTCTGGAAACACCATATATTTT. Amino acids: CASNSGSGASGNTIYF.

This clone has just one count. The chain recombines TRBV15 with TRBJ2-7; D not resolved. Between the trimmed V and J ends, which lost 1 base and 2 bases, there was a span of 3 bases. Germline CDR1 LNHNV, CDR2 YYDKDF (reference sequence). The CDR3 covers 12 residues. Written as DNA, the CDR3 is TGTGCCACCAGCAGAGGAGCCTACGAGCAGTACTTC. Protein sequence: CATSRGAYEQYF. The full variable domain, completed using reference TRBV15 and TRBJ2-7, is DAMVIQNPRYQVTQFGKPVTLSCSQTLNHNVMYWYQQKSSQAPKLLFHYYDKDFNNEADTPDNFQSRRPNTSFCFLDIRSPGLGDTAMYLCATSRGAYEQYFGPGTRLTVT.

The chain joins TRBV2 to TRBJ1-1; TRBD1 matches at 9 bases. Losses at the gene ends were 7 bases for V and 0 bases for J; bases not matched to a gene: 9. The CDR3 is 16 amino acids. CDR1 SNHLY and CDR2 FYNNEI come from the germline V gene. CDR3 sequence reads: CASNFGTGQMNTEAFF. The CDR3 DNA is TGTGCCAGCAACTTTGGGACAGGGCAAATGAACACTGAAGCTTTCTTT.

This chain connects TRBV2 to TRBJ1-5; 7 bases agree with TRBD1. The V and J ends lost 8 bases and 0 bases, in that order; junction bases with no gene match: 1. The CDR3 contains 13 residues. Germline V CDR1 and CDR2: SNHLY, FYNNEI. The CDR3 coding sequence is TGTGCCAGCGGGACAGTTAGCAATCAGCCCCAGCATTTT. Translated, it gives CASGTVSNQPQHF.

CDR3 amino acids: CASSKGQGRGTTEAFF. CDR3 bases: TGTGCCAGCAGCAAAGGACAGGGAAGGGGTACCACTGAAGCTTTCTTT. The V and J genes are TRBV7-8 and TRBJ1-1; 8 positions agree with TRBD1. The CDR3 spans 16 residues. Germline CDR1 is SGHVS and CDR2 is FQNEAQ. V was clipped by 5 bases and J by 4 bases; unmatched bases: 12.

This clone appeared a single time. The rearrangement uses TRBV29-1 and TRBJ1-1, with D hard to call. V was pared by 1 base and J by 0 bases, with 6 bases between. This CDR3 has 13 residues. Germline loops: CDR1 SQVTM, CDR2 ANQGSEA. CDR3 loop: CSVEGRMNTEAFF. In DNA form, the CDR3 reads TGCAGCGTTGAAGGCAGAATGAACACTGAAGCTTTCTTT.

V usage is TRBV9 and J usage is TRBJ1-5; possibly TRBD1 for D (5 bases). Trimming took 4 bases from V and 5 from J, leaving 13 bases between them. CDR3 length equals 14 residues. Germline assignment: CDR1 SGDLS and CDR2 YYNGEE. For the CDR3, the DNA is TGTGCCAGCAGCCCGGACGGGGGGGATCAGCCCCAGCATTTT. This codes for CASSPDGGDQPQHF. The full variable domain, rest sourced from reference TRBV9 and TRBJ1-5, is DSGVTQTPKHLITATGQRVTLRCSPRSGDLSVYWYQQSLDQGLQFLIQYYNGEERAKGNILERFSAQQFPDLHSELNLSSLELGDSALYFCASSPDGGDQPQHFGDGTRLSIL.

The chain couples TRBV27 to TRBJ1-5; D is undetermined. V was pared by 4 bases and J by 1 base, with 8 bases between. Per the germline V gene, CDR1 is MNHEY and CDR2 is SMNVEV (reference sequence). This CDR3 region has 14 residues. DNA of the CDR3: TGTGCCAGCAGTTCGGGGTCCAGCAATCAGCCCCAGCATTTT. This encodes CASSSGSSNQPQHF.

V and J are TRBV7-8 and TRBJ1-6, with 9 bases matching TRBD1. The CDR3 extends over 16 amino acids. The V and J ends lost 0 bases and 7 bases, in that order; junction bases with no gene match: 4. Germline V CDR1 and CDR2: SGHVS, FQNEAQ. CDR3 in DNA: TGTGCCAGCAGCTTAGCGGGACAGGGCCGCAATTCACCCCTCCACTTT. The encoded protein is CASSLAGQGRNSPLHF.

The chain couples TRBV5-8 to TRBJ1-2; D is undetermined. From germline, CDR1 is SGHTS and CDR2 YDEGEE. The CDR3 runs to 15 residues. The V and J ends lost 0 bases and 8 bases respectively, with 17 bases between them. Here the CDR3 DNA reads TGTGCCAGCAGCTTGGAAGGCCCGCGTTATGGCGGCTACACCTTC. Amino acids: CASSLEGPRYGGYTF.

The chain carries TRBV3-1 (or the pseudogene TRBV3-2) and TRBJ1-1; 8 positions match TRBD1. CDR1 is LGHDT, CDR2 YNNKEL, per germline (reference sequence). The CDR3 totals 15 residues. Trimming at V came to 2 bases and at J to 11 bases, leaving 13 bases not matched to a gene. CDR3: CASSQLDREGGGAFF. CDR3 DNA sequence: TGTGCCAGCAGCCAATTGGACAGGGAAGGAGGAGGGGCTTTCTTT.

V gene TRBV6-1 combines with J gene TRBJ1-1; no definite D call. CDR1 is MNHNS, CDR2 SASEGT, per germline. The V gene lost 3 bases and the J gene lost 11 bases, with 13 bases spanning the gap. The CDR3 has 12 amino acids. For the CDR3, the DNA is TGTGCCAGCAGTGAGTTAGGAATGAGGGCTTTCTTT. This encodes CASSELGMRAFF.

This chain links TRBV27 with TRBJ1-1, with 7 bases matching TRBD1. The V segment lost 6 bases and the J segment 4 bases; nucleotides outside the gene matches: 5. The CDR3 length is 13 residues. The germline V gene encodes CDR1 MNHEY and CDR2 SMNVEV (reference sequence). CDR3 nucleotide sequence: TGTGCCAGCAGCCGCTCAGGGGGCACTGAAGCTTTCTTT. Its protein is CASSRSGGTEAFF.

This chain connects TRBV29-1 to TRBJ1-5; D gene unclear. This CDR3 is built from 11 residues. Germline-derived CDR1 and CDR2 are SQVTM and ANQGSEA. V lost 7 bases and J 1 base, leaving 5 bases between the germline ends. The CDR3: CSAGSNQPQHF. In nucleotides, the CDR3 is TGCAGCGCCGGGAGCAATCAGCCCCAGCATTTT.

The rearrangement links TRBV28 to TRBJ1-6, with D perhaps matching TRBD1 (6 bases). The CDR3 runs 13 residues. Trimming stripped 8 bases from V and 7 bases from J, with 12 bases between. Germline V lookup: CDR1 MDHEN, CDR2 SYDVKM. The CDR3 reads CASEQGLNSPLHF. CDR3 nucleotides: TGTGCCAGCGAACAGGGTTTAAATTCACCCCTCCACTTT.